The present entry profiles one T cell receptor (beta chain) with its context. V was clipped by 5 bases and J by 4 bases, with 20 bases between them. The CDR3 contains 17 residues. Germline CDR1 and CDR2: SGHVS and FQNEAQ. Authors' analysis steps: Reference gene primers were amplified, and this amplification served to estimate nucleated cell counts. The repertoire was sequenced with immunoSEQ multiplex PCR; TCRdb's copy has only in-frame clones and lacks some. The V and J calls and clone size were taken over from that table, and D and trimming were inferred from the DNA. The data hold 56,000 or so clones, with 85% to 90% observed a single time. These data belong to a study of blood T cell repertoires in COVID-19.

This clonotype originated in a man in his fifties or sixties with acute or convalescent COVID-19. V gene TRBV7-8 combines with J gene TRBJ2-2, with D possibly matching TRBD1 (5 bases). Material for sequencing was peripheral blood. CDR3 DNA sequence: TGTGCCAGCAGCCCCCTCGACAGAGCCCGCGGCACCGGGGAGCTGTTTTTT. Translating gives CASSPLDRARGTGELFF.